One sample yielded the 8 T cell receptor beta chains listed below, sequenced in a study of T cell responses to AZD1222 COVID-19 vaccine. This table comes from immunoSEQ multiplex PCR, and its TCRdb copy is limited to in-frame clones, with some not included. Here the sample spans around 170,000 clones, about nine tenths being singletons. The sequences come from peripheral blood, collected 28 days after the second AZD1222 dose. All receptors derive from an adult who received the AZD1222 COVID-19 vaccine.

The DNA for the CDR3 is TGTGCCAGCTCACCAGGCAGGGACGGTCAGCCCCAGCATTTT. Its protein product is CASSPGRDGQPQHF. This chain connects TRBV18 to TRBJ1-5; a possible D gene is TRBD1 (5 bases). V shed 2 bases and J shed 6 bases, with 11 bases lying between them. CDR3 length: 14 amino acids. The germline V gene encodes CDR1 KGHSH and CDR2 LQKENI.

This clone occurred a few times. The chain employs TRBV7-8 and TRBJ2-7, with a possible D match to TRBD1 (6 bases). V was trimmed by 5 bases and J by 8 bases, leaving 13 bases between them. The CDR3 runs to 12 residues. CDR1 and CDR2 (germline): SGHVS, FQNEAQ. This chain's CDR3 is CASSPGAGQQYF. Written as DNA, the CDR3 is TGTGCCAGCAGCCCAGGGGCGGGTCAGCAGTACTTC.

The rearrangement joins TRBV12-3 or TRBV12-4 to TRBJ1-2; D ambiguous. This CDR3 spans 12 amino acids. V gave up 11 bases and J gave up 1 base, with 11 bases separating them. The DNA for the CDR3 is TGTGCCTCCTCCCCGGGTAACTATGGCTACACCTTC. This sequence encodes CASSPGNYGYTF.

V and J are TRBV5-6 and TRBJ1-2; D remains ambiguous. V lost 0 bases, J lost 1 base, and 7 bases lay in between. Germline CDR1 reads SGHDT; CDR2 reads YYEEEE. CDR3 length: 14 residues. Written as DNA, the CDR3 is TGTGCCAGCAGCTTGGAGGGAAATAACTATGGCTACACCTTC. Its translation is CASSLEGNNYGYTF.

The rearrangement links TRBV30 to TRBJ2-2; 8 bases align to TRBD1. The CDR3 spans 14 residues. V lost 5 bases to trimming and J lost 6 bases; unmatched junction nucleotides: 8. Per germline, CDR1 GTSNPN and CDR2 SVGIG (reference sequence). In nucleotides, the CDR3 is TGTGCCTGGGGGGACAGGAGGGGGTCCGGGGAGCTGTTTTTT. This encodes CAWGDRRGSGELFF.

CDR3 amino acids: CAPRGGRDYNEQFF. The DNA for the CDR3 is TGTGCCCCCCGGGGCGGGAGAGATTACAATGAGCAGTTCTTC. The J gene is TRBJ2-1, the V gene TRBV6-5; 7 nucleotides line up with TRBD2. Germline CDR1 is MNHEY and CDR2 is SVGAGI. The length of the CDR3 is 14 residues. The V gene end was trimmed by 11 bases and the J gene end by 4 bases; junction bases not matched to a gene: 11.

The V call is TRBV7-2, the J call TRBJ2-2; 10 bases fit TRBD1. J lost 4 bases, V lost 0 bases, and 2 bases had no gene match. This CDR3 comprises 16 residues. Germline lookup yields CDR1 SGHTA and CDR2 FQGNSA. CDR3 sequence reads: CASSLAWDRGTGELFF. The CDR3 bases are TGTGCCAGCAGCTTAGCTTGGGACAGGGGCACCGGGGAGCTGTTTTTT.

J is TRBJ1-1 and V is TRBV10-3, with D tentatively TRBD1 (5 bases). The V end was cut by 5 bases, the J end by 2 bases, with 12 bases between. CDR3 length: 14 amino acids. The germline gives CDR1 ENHRY, CDR2 SYGVKD. CDR3 coding DNA: TGTGCCATCAGTAACCTTGGGACCAACACTGAAGCTTTCTTT. Its translation: CAISNLGTNTEAFF.